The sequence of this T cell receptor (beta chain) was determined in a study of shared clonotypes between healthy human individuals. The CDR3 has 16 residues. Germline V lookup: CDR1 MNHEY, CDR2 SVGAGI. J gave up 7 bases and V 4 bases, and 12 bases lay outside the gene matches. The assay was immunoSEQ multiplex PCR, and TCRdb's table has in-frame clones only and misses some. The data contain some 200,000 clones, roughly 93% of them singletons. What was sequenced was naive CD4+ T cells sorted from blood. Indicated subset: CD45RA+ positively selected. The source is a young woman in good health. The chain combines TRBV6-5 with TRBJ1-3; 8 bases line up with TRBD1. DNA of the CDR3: TGTGCCAGCAGTTTAACAGGGGGACTTTCTCGCAACACCATATATTTT. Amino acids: CASSLTGGLSRNTIYF.